This TCR beta chain stems from a study of cytomegalovirus exposure and HLA in healthy donors. Study at large: Early released data had about 85 million unique TCRs, all coming from HLA-typed donors.

This clone appeared a single time. Its antigen is still unknown. PCR primers comprised 60 Vbeta and 13 Jbeta primers. Sequenced by immunoSEQ multiplex PCR; TCRdb stores in-frame clones only, minus some. The table includes some 160,000 clones, 75% to 90% detected once. The CDR3 loop spans 17 amino acids. Germline-derived CDR1 and CDR2 are MNHNS and SASEGT. Trimming pared 2 bases from V and 6 bases from J, leaving 20 bases between. General observations from the study: Differences between HLA loci emerged in a later analysis of TCR association rates, with DRB1 most and HLA-C fewest. There were reportedly fewer N-insertions in an Asian-associated ancestry cluster than the approximately 670-donor mean, in a later analysis. A cluster of highly shared sequence variants was likely a sequencing artifact.

Material for sequencing was PBMCs. This chain joins TRBV6-1 and TRBJ1-5, with D possibly being TRBD1 (5 bases). This clonotype was sampled from a male donor in good health and CMV-seropositive. CDR3 amino acids: CASSETRWGERGQPQHF. The CDR3 nucleotides read TGTGCCAGCAGTGAAACGCGTTGGGGGGAAAGGGGTCAGCCCCAGCATTTT.